These 22 T cell receptor beta chains were all obtained from the same sample, sequenced in a study of a mutant IDH1 vaccine in newly diagnosed glioma. Libraries were prepared by immunoSEQ multiplex PCR; TCRdb keeps only in-frame clonotypes and omits some of them. The repertoire includes under 150,000 clones, around 90% of them detected once, and roughly 0.57% sits in the top ten. Their antigens are not known. Time point meaning: week 11, during vaccination. A 20-mer mutant IDH1 peptide at 300 ug was injected subcutaneously with topical imiquimod. The sequences come from PBMCs, collected from a glioma patient whose treatment included an IDH1 peptide vaccine. These receptors came from a woman aged 50 to 60 with glioma.

The chain uses TRBV6-5 and TRBJ2-7, with 7 bases identical to TRBD2. V shed 0 bases, J shed 4 bases, and the junction held 9 bases outside the gene matches. From germline, CDR1 is MNHEY and CDR2 SVGAGI. The CDR3 consists of 16 residues. The CDR3 nucleotides read TGTGCCAGCAGTTACTCTGCAGGTGGGGGGGGATACGAGCAGTACTTC. Its translation is CASSYSAGGGGYEQYF.

V gene TRBV28 combines with J gene TRBJ2-7, with a tentative D call TRBD1 (6 bases). V was trimmed by 7 bases and J by 0 bases, leaving 16 bases between them. The CDR3 totals 15 residues. CDR1 is MDHEN and CDR2 is SYDVKM in the germline V gene. CDR3 region: CASNSRGSSSYEQYF. Here the CDR3 DNA reads TGTGCCAGCAACTCCAGGGGCAGTAGCTCCTACGAGCAGTACTTC.

CDR3 bases: TGCGCCAGCAGCTTGGAGCCGCGGGACTTTAGTACGCAGTATTTT. Translated, it gives CASSLEPRDFSTQYF. The chain joins TRBV5-1 to TRBJ2-3; D is perhaps TRBD2 (6 bases). Trimming pared 0 bases from V and 8 bases from J, leaving 16 bases between. CDR1 is SGHRS, CDR2 YFSETQ, per germline. There are 15 residues in the CDR3.

The chain links TRBV7-9 to TRBJ2-1; 12 bases are shared with TRBD2. The CDR3 loop spans 14 amino acids. Trimming cost V 4 bases and J 6 bases; bases outside gene matches: 1. Per the germline V gene, CDR1 is SEHNR and CDR2 is FQNEAQ (reference sequence). DNA of the CDR3: TGTGCCAGCAGCTCTAGCGGGAGGGCCAATGAGCAGTTCTTC. Its protein product is CASSSSGRANEQFF.

This chain connects TRBV9 to TRBJ2-3, with 9 bases identical to TRBD2. Trimming at V came to 0 bases and at J to 0 bases, leaving 2 bases not matched to a gene. Germline loops: CDR1 SGDLS, CDR2 YYNGEE. The CDR3 extends over 16 amino acids. CDR3 sequence reads: CASSVGTSGSTDTQYF. The CDR3, as DNA: TGTGCCAGCAGCGTAGGTACTAGCGGGAGCACAGATACGCAGTATTTT.

The chain employs TRBV9 and TRBJ2-7, with 7 bases identical to TRBD2. CDR3 length equals 15 residues. From germline, CDR1 is SGDLS and CDR2 YYNGEE. V lost 0 bases to trimming and J lost 3 bases; unmatched junction nucleotides: 6. The CDR3 region is CASSVGASGRYEQYF. Here the CDR3 DNA reads TGTGCCAGCAGCGTAGGGGCTAGCGGCCGCTACGAGCAGTACTTC.

This clone was seen just once. The CDR3 here is CATSRGTDNYGYTF. In DNA form, the CDR3 reads TGTGCCACCAGCAGGGGGACGGATAACTATGGCTACACCTTC. This chain links TRBV15 with TRBJ1-2; a weak D match, TRBD1 (5 bases). There are 14 residues in the CDR3. Germline V gene sequence: CDR1 LNHNV, CDR2 YYDKDF (reference sequence). Trimming removed 3 bases at V and 1 base at J, with 9 bases between. The whole variable domain, filled in from reference TRBV15 and TRBJ1-2, reads DAMVIQNPRYQVTQFGKPVTLSCSQTLNHNVMYWYQQKSSQAPKLLFHYYDKDFNNEADTPDNFQSRRPNTSFCFLDIRSPGLGDTAMYLCATSRGTDNYGYTFGSGTRLTVV.

This clone was detected once. A junction end diverges from the germline sequence, so it may reflect a read error. Other DNA sequences of this sample code for an identical CDR3. The CDR3 DNA reads as TGTGCCACATTTTCTTCTACAGGGGGCGAGCAGTACTTT. Its protein product is CATFSSTGGEQYF. The rearrangement uses TRBV2 and TRBJ2-7; 9 bases are shared with TRBD1. The CDR3 is made up of 13 amino acids. Per the germline V gene, CDR1 is SNHLY and CDR2 is FYNNEI.

The V call is TRBV25-1, the J call TRBJ1-3; the D gene is possibly TRBD1 (6 bases). The CDR3 is 14 amino acids. The germline gives CDR1 MGHDK, CDR2 SYGVNS. The V end lost 7 bases, the J end lost 1 base, and 11 bases lay between the germline ends. CDR3 nucleotide sequence: TGTGCCAGCACACAGGGTTCGTCTGGAAACACCATATATTTT. Amino acid sequence: CASTQGSSGNTIYF.

The genes are TRBV28 and TRBJ1-1; 10 nucleotides agree with TRBD1. The germline gives CDR1 MDHEN, CDR2 SYDVKM. Losses at the gene ends were 6 bases for V and 3 bases for J; bases not matched to a gene: 13. The CDR3 sequence is 17 residues long. The CDR3 region has the DNA TGTGCCAGCAGGCAGCCAGACGGGGGGACAGGGGACACTGAAGCTTTCTTT. This sequence encodes CASRQPDGGTGDTEAFF.

V usage is TRBV4-1 and J usage is TRBJ2-1; TRBD2 matches at 10 bases. The ends lost 0 bases at V and 4 bases at J; junction bases unmatched: 12. Germline V CDR1 and CDR2: MGHRA, YSYEKL. This CDR3 has 19 residues. CDR3 bases: TGCGCCAGCAGCCAAGATCGGAGAGCGGGAGGGCCGAATTACAATGAGCAGTTCTTC. Protein: CASSQDRRAGGPNYNEQFF.

The chain recombines TRBV6-1 with TRBJ1-5, with 7 bases fitting TRBD1. CDR3 length equals 14 residues. Germline-derived CDR1 and CDR2 are MNHNS and SASEGT. Trimming removed 4 bases from V and 5 bases from J; junction bases left unmatched: 5. This CDR3 is CASSVRTGYQPQHF. CDR3 coding DNA: TGTGCCAGCAGTGTTAGGACAGGTTATCAGCCCCAGCATTTT.

This chain links TRBV6-5 with TRBJ2-3; D gene uncertain. V was shortened by 0 bases and J by 5 bases, with 12 bases between the two germline ends. CDR3 length: 15 residues. CDR1 is MNHEY, CDR2 SVGAGI, per germline. The CDR3 coding sequence is TGTGCCAGCAGTTACTCAATGGGGAAAAAAGATACGCAGTATTTT. It encodes CASSYSMGKKDTQYF.

This sequence joins TRBV6-1 and TRBJ1-1, with a weak D call TRBD1 (5 bases). The CDR3 runs 14 residues. CDR1 MNHNS and CDR2 SASEGT come from the germline V gene. Deletions cut 4 bases from V and 1 base from J, with 10 bases between. The CDR3 loop is CASSGVTGNTEAFF. The CDR3 bases are TGTGCCAGCAGTGGGGTAACAGGGAACACTGAAGCTTTCTTT.

The chain uses TRBV7-6 and TRBJ1-1, with a possible D match to TRBD1 (5 bases). CDR1 and CDR2 from the germline V gene are SGHVS and FNYEAQ. Deletions cut 2 bases from V and 5 bases from J, with 12 bases between. The CDR3 length is 14 residues. CDR3 region: CASSLNGAHTEAFF. CDR3 nucleotide sequence: TGTGCCAGCAGCTTAAACGGGGCGCATACTGAAGCTTTCTTT.

V is TRBV2 and J is TRBJ2-1; no definite D call. Germline lookup yields CDR1 SNHLY and CDR2 FYNNEI. There are 12 residues in the CDR3. V was shortened by 6 bases and J by 2 bases, with 5 bases between the two germline ends. In nucleotides, the CDR3 is TGTGCCAGCAGCGAAACCTACAATGAGCAGTTCTTC. This sequence encodes CASSETYNEQFF.

This clone was counted a single time. The gene calls are TRBV30 and TRBJ1-2; D uncertain. Germline values: CDR1 GTSNPN, CDR2 SVGIG (reference sequence). Trimming left V 0 bases short and J 4 bases short, with 9 bases between. The CDR3 runs to 13 residues. This chain's CDR3 is CAWSVGRFYGYTF. CDR3 sequence (DNA): TGTGCCTGGAGTGTGGGCAGGTTCTATGGCTACACCTTC. The whole variable domain, filled in from reference TRBV30 and TRBJ1-2, reads SQTIHQWPATLVQPVGSPLSLECTVEGTSNPNLYWYRQAAGRGLQLLFYSVGIGQISSEVPQNLSASRPQDRQFILSSKKLLLSDSGFYLCAWSVGRFYGYTFGSGTRLTVV.

The chain joins TRBV10-2 to TRBJ2-7, with 9 bases fitting TRBD2. The CDR3 covers 17 residues. The junction had 15 bases not matched to a gene; V was cut back by 6 bases and J by 3 bases. Germline CDR1 and CDR2: WSHSY and SAAADI. The CDR3 region has the DNA TGCGCCAGCAGAATTACTAGCGGGCGGGCCGCGAGCTACGAGCAGTACTTC. Translation gives CASRITSGRAASYEQYF.

The chain recombines TRBV5-1 with TRBJ2-2; D possibly corresponds to TRBD1 (6 bases). This CDR3 is 13 amino acids long. The V end lost 4 bases, the J end lost 7 bases, and 11 bases lay between the germline ends. Germline V gene lookup returns CDR1 SGHRS and CDR2 YFSETQ. CDR3 sequence: CASSQGQRGELFF. The CDR3 bases are TGCGCCAGCAGCCAGGGGCAGCGCGGGGAGCTGTTTTTT.

The chain links TRBV10-1 to TRBJ2-5; D is perhaps TRBD1 (5 bases). In germline, CDR1 is WNHNN, CDR2 SYGVQD (reference sequence). CDR3 size: 15 residues. V dropped 0 bases and J dropped 5 bases, with 13 bases sitting between them. The CDR3 region has the DNA TGCGCCAGCAGTGAGTCGGGCAGGGCTTGGGAGACCCAGTACTTC. It translates to CASSESGRAWETQYF.

This rearrangement joins TRBV28 to TRBJ2-7, with D possibly being TRBD1 or TRBD2 (7 bases each). CDR1 MDHEN and CDR2 SYDVKM come from the germline V gene. CDR3 length: 14 residues. Trimming cost V 4 bases and J 6 bases, with 16 bases left between them. CDR3 in DNA: TGTGCCAGCAGTTCCCCAGCAGGGGGGGGCGAGCAGTACTTC. This translates into CASSSPAGGGEQYF. Variable domain in full (rest from reference TRBV28 and TRBJ2-7): DVKVTQSSRYLVKRTGEKVFLECVQDMDHENMFWYRQDPGLGLRLIYFSYDVKMKEKGDIPEGYSVSREKKERFSLILESASTNQTSMYLCASSSPAGGGEQYFGPGTRLTVT.

CDR3 in amino acids: CAIRTDYNQPQHF. The CDR3 region has the DNA TGTGCCATCAGGACGGATTACAATCAGCCCCAGCATTTT. The J gene is TRBJ1-5, the V gene TRBV10-3; no firm D call. Germline CDR1 reads ENHRY; CDR2 reads SYGVKD. CDR3 size: 13 residues. Trimming removed 6 bases at V and 3 bases at J, with 9 bases between.